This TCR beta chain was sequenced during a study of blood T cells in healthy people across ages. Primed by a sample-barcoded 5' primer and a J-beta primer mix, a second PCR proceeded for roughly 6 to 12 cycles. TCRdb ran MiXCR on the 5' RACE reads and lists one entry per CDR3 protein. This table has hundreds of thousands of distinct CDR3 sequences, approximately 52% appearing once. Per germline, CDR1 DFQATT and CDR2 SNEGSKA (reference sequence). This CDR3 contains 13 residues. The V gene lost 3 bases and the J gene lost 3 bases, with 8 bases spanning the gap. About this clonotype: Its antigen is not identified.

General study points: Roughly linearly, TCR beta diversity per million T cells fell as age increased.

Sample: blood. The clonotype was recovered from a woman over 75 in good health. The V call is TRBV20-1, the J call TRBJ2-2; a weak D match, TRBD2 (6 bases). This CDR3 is CSARERDTGELFF. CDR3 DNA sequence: TGCAGTGCTAGGGAGCGGGACACCGGGGAGCTGTTTTTT.